This T cell receptor beta chain derives from a study of blood T cell repertoires in COVID-19. Adults between about 18 and 89 years of age took part from fewer than 30 US areas. The CDR3 length is 13 residues. The germline CDR1 and CDR2 sequences are ENHRY and SYGVKD. The V segment lost 10 bases and the J segment 7 bases; nucleotides outside the gene matches: 4. In the original analysis: Reference gene primer amplification yielded estimated nucleated cell counts. The repertoire was sequenced with immunoSEQ multiplex PCR; TCRdb's copy has only in-frame clones and lacks some. D and trimming were read from the DNA, whereas the V and J calls and clone size are those reported in that table. The repertoire holds 110,000 to 150,000 clones, with around 80% as singletons.

This TCR was sampled from a woman in her forties or fifties who had recovered from COVID-19. The sequenced material came from PBMCs or T cells enriched from blood (not recorded which). V gene TRBV10-3 combines with J gene TRBJ2-1; 13 nucleotides line up with TRBD2. CDR3 amino acids: CATGTSGENEQFF. CDR3 in DNA: TGTGCCACCGGGACTAGCGGGGAAAATGAGCAGTTCTTC.